The clone carrying this TCR beta chain was seen once. CD8+ and CD4+ T cells circulating in blood were sequenced for TCR beta. These data originate in a study of CD8 T cells in Susac syndrome. When the RNA was reverse transcribed, random hexamers were used with an input of roughly 0.5 to 1 ug. TCRdb re-analysed the immunoSEQ multiplex PCR reads in MiXCR, keeping a single row per CDR3 protein. The sample shows 150,000 to 250,000 distinct CDR3 sequences, nearly 95% of them seen only once. Germline trimming cut 5 bases from V and 11 bases from J; bases unmatched to any gene: 11. CDR1 and CDR2 from the germline V gene are DFQATT and SNEGSKA (reference sequence). The CDR3 extends over 13 amino acids.

The sample taken for sequencing was CD4+ T cells from PBMCs. The chain is built from TRBV20-1 and TRBJ1-4, with 7 positions matching TRBD1. The source of this sequence is a human donor with multiple sclerosis. The CDR3 spells CSARQGSGYKLFF. For the CDR3, the DNA is TGCAGTGCTCGACAGGGTTCGGGCTACAAACTGTTTTTT.